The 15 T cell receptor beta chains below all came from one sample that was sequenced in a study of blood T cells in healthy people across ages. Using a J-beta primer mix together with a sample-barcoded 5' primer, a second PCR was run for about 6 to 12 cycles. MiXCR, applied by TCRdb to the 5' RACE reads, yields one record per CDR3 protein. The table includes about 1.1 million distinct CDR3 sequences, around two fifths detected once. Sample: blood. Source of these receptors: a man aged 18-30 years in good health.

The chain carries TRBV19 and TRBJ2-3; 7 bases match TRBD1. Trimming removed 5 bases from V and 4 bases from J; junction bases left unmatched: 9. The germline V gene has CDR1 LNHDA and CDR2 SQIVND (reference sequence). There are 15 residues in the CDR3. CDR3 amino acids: CASSDTGEFSDTQYF. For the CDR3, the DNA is TGTGCCAGTAGTGATACAGGGGAGTTCTCAGATACGCAGTATTTT.

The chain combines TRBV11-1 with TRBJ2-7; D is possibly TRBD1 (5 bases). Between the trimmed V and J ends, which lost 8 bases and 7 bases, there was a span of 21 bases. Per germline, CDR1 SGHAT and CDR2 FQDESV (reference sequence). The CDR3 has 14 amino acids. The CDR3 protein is CASCPDSSYNEQYF. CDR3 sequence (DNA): TGTGCCAGCTGTCCAGACAGCTCCTACAATGAGCAGTACTTC.

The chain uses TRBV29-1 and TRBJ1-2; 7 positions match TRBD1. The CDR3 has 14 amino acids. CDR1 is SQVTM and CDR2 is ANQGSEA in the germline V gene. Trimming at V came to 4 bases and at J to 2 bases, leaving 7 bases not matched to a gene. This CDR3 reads CSVVGQAINYGYTF. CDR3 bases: TGCAGCGTTGTTGGACAGGCCATCAACTATGGCTACACCTTC.

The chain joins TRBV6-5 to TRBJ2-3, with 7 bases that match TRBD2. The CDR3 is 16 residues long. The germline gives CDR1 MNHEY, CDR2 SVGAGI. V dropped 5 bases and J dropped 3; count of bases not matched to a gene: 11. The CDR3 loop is CASSHQAGSGTDTQYF. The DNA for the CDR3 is TGTGCCAGCAGTCACCAAGCGGGGTCGGGAACAGATACGCAGTATTTT.

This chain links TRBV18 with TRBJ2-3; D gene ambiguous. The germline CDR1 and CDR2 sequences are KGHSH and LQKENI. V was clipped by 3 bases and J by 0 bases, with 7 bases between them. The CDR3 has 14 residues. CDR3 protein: CASSPLPSTDTQYF. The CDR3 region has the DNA TGTGCCAGCTCACCGTTACCTAGCACAGATACGCAGTATTTT.

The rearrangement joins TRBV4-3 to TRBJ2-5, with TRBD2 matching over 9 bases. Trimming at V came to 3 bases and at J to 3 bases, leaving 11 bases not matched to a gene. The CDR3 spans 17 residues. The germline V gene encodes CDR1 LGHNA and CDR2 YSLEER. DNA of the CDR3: TGCGCCAGCAGCCAGGGCCTAATGGCTAGCGGGGAAGAGACCCAGTACTTC. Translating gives CASSQGLMASGEETQYF.

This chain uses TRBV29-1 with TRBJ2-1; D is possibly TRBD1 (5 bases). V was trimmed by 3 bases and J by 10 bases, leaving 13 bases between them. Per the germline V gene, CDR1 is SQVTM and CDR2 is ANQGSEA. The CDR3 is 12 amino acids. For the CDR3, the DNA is TGCAGCGTTGAGGGGCCCTCCGAGGAGCAGTTCTTC. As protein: CSVEGPSEEQFF.

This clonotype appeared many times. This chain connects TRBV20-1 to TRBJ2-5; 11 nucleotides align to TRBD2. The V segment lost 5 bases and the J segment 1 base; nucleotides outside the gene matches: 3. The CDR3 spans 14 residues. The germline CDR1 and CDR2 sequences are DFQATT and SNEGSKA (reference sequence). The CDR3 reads CSAAGTSGQETQYF. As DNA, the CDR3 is TGCAGTGCTGCCGGGACTAGCGGCCAAGAGACCCAGTACTTC.

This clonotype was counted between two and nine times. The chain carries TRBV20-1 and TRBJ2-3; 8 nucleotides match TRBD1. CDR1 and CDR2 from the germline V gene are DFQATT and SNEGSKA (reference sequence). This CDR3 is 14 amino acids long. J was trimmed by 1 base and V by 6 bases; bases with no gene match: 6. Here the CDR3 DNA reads TGCAGTGCAAGAAAACAGGGGGGCACAGATACGCAGTATTTT. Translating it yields CSARKQGGTDTQYF.

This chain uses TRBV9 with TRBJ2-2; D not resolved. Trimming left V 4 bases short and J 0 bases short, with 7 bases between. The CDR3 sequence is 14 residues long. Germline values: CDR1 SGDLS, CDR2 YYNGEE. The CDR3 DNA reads TGTGCCAGCAGCTATGACTCGAACACCGGGGAGCTGTTTTTT. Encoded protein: CASSYDSNTGELFF. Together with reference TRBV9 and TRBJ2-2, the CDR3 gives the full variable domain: DSGVTQTPKHLITATGQRVTLRCSPRSGDLSVYWYQQSLDQGLQFLIQYYNGEERAKGNILERFSAQQFPDLHSELNLSSLELGDSALYFCASSYDSNTGELFFGEGSRLTVL.

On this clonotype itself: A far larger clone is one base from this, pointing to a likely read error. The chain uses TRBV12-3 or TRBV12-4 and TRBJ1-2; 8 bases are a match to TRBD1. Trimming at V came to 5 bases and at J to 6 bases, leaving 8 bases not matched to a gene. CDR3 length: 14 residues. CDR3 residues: CASSPDRVNDGYTF. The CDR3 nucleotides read TGTGCCAGCAGTCCGGACAGGGTGAACGATGGCTACACCTTC.

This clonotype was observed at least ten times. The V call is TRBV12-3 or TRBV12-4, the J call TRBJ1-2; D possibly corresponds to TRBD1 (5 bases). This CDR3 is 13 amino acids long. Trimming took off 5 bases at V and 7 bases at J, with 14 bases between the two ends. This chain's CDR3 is CASSVDRISGYTF. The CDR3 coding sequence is TGTGCCAGCAGTGTCGACAGAATCTCTGGCTACACCTTC.

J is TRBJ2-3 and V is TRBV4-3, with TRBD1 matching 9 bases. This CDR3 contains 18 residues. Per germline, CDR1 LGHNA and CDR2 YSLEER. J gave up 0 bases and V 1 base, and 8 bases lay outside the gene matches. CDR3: CASSQGLTGGSSTDTQYF. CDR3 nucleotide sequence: TGCGCCAGCAGCCAAGGGTTGACAGGGGGATCTAGCACAGATACGCAGTATTTT.

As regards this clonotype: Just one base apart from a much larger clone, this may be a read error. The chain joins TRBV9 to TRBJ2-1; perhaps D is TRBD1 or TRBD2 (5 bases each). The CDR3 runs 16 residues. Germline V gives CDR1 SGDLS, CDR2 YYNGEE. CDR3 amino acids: CVSSVGGGPLYNEQFF. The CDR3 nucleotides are TGTGTCAGCAGCGTAGGTGGGGGACCACTATACAATGAGCAGTTCTTC. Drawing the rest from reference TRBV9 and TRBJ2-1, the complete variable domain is DSGVTQTPKHLITATGQRVTLRCSPRSGDLSVYWYQQSLDQGLQFLIQYYNGEERAKGNILERFSAQQFPDLHSELNLSSLELGDSALYFCVSSVGGGPLYNEQFFGPGTRLTVL.

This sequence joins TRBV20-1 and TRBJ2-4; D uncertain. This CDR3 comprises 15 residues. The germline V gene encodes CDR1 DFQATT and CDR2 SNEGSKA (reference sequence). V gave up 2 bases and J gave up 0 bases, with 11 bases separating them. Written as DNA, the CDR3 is TGCAGTGCTAGAACTCTCCCTGGAGCCAAAAACATTCAGTACTTC. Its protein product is CSARTLPGAKNIQYF.